Listed below are T cell receptor beta chains from one sample, sequenced in a study of radiotherapy plus CTLA-4 blockade in lung cancer. Repertoires were generated with immunoSEQ multiplex PCR, while TCRdb's copy carries only in-frame clones and drops some. The data contain approximately 89,000 clones, about four fifths of them seen just once; the ten biggest clones take up roughly 14%. The sample was peripheral blood, taken from a patient treated with radiotherapy plus ipilimumab. These receptors all come from a human donor with non-small cell lung cancer that progressed on radiotherapy plus ipilimumab. The CDR3 runs from the conserved cysteine through the conserved F or W. Each record gives: V gene, D gene, J gene, clone size, CDR3 protein, CDR3 DNA. The D gene is left open where the match is weak. Not every row has a clone size; where given, it reads once, few, many or a size class.

TRBV11-3	-	TRBJ1-1	once	CASSATGRPNTEAFF	TGTGCCAGCAGCGCCACGGGACGGCCGAACACTGAAGCTTTCTTT
TRBV7-2	TRBD1	TRBJ1-3	-	CASSSGTAQGNTIYF	TGTGCCAGCAGCTCGGGGACAGCTCAAGGAAACACCATATATTTT
TRBV19	-	TRBJ2-1	-	CASGVVGFEQFF	TGTGCCAGTGGGGTTGTGGGTTTCGAGCAGTTCTTC
TRBV7-9	-	TRBJ1-1	-	CASSGPGTVKAFF	TGTGCCAGCAGCGGGCCCGGGACGGTGAAAGCTTTCTTT
TRBV7-7	-	TRBJ2-7	-	CASSLVRGLQLF	TGTGCCAGCAGCTTAGTCCGGGGCCTTCAGCTTTTC
TRBV19	TRBD1	TRBJ2-1	-	CASSIPFLGQGEFF	TGTGCCAGTAGTATCCCCTTCTTGGGACAGGGGGAGTTCTTC
TRBV28	TRBD2	TRBJ2-1	-	CASSWTSGHRLNEQFF	TGTGCCAGCAGCTGGACTAGCGGCCACCGATTGAATGAGCAGTTCTTC
TRBV18	-	TRBJ1-1	-	CASSPLGPDTEAFF	TGTGCCAGCTCACCACTAGGGCCGGACACTGAAGCTTTCTTT
TRBV15	TRBD1	TRBJ2-7	-	CATSTQTGQTYEQYF	TGTGCCACCAGTACCCAGACAGGGCAGACCTACGAGCAGTACTTC
TRBV19	TRBD1	TRBJ1-2	-	CASSPGGGYGYTF	TGTGCCAGTAGTCCAGGGGGAGGGTATGGCTACACCTTC
TRBV7-9	-	TRBJ2-2	once	CASTPSGGAGTGELFF	TGTGCCAGCACCCCCAGTGGGGGGGCGGGCACCGGGGAGCTGTTTTTT
TRBV27	-	TRBJ2-7	-	CASSIGYEQYF	TGTGCCAGCAGTATAGGGTACGAGCAGTACTTC
TRBV5-1	-	TRBJ2-7	once	CASSLGTDSYEQYF	TGCGCCAGCAGCTTGGGGACAGACTCCTACGAGCAGTACTTC
TRBV6-1	-	TRBJ2-7	-	CASSEVLVEQYF	TGTGCCAGCAGTGAAGTACTGGTTGAGCAGTACTTC
TRBV6-5	TRBD1	TRBJ2-1	once	CASSYTSGTDYNEQFF	TGTGCCAGCAGTTACACCTCCGGGACAGATTACAATGAGCAGTTCTTC
TRBV9	-	TRBJ1-1	-	CASSVDEGHFYEAFF	TGTGCCAGCAGCGTAGACGAGGGACACTTTTATGAAGCTTTCTTT
TRBV2	-	TRBJ2-1	once	CASRRGSHNEQFF	TGTGCCAGCAGAAGAGGCTCCCACAATGAGCAGTTCTTC
TRBV30	-	TRBJ1-6	-	CAWRPQSSYNSPLHF	TGTGCCTGGAGGCCCCAGAGCTCCTATAATTCACCCCTCCACTTT
TRBV29-1	TRBD1	TRBJ2-3	once	CSVTGGALSDTQYF	TGCAGCGTCACAGGGGGCGCGCTCTCAGATACGCAGTATTTT
TRBV9	TRBD2	TRBJ2-7	-	CASSAPSGGSSYEQYF	TGTGCCAGCAGCGCGCCTAGCGGAGGCAGCTCCTACGAGCAGTACTTC
TRBV7-2	-	TRBJ2-3	-	CASSLIDVRTDTQYF	TGTGCCAGCAGCTTAATAGACGTACGCACAGATACGCAGTATTTT
TRBV6-5	-	TRBJ2-7	-	CASNQGSGSYEQYF	TGTGCCAGCAATCAGGGATCGGGTTCCTACGAGCAGTACTTC
TRBV4-3	-	TRBJ2-7	-	CASSSQGGTYEQYF	TGCGCCAGCAGTTCACAGGGGGGGACCTACGAGCAGTACTTC
TRBV4-2	-	TRBJ2-3	once	CASSQDRSVNTDTQYF	TGTGCCAGCAGCCAAGATCGTAGCGTTAATACAGATACGCAGTATTTT
TRBV11-3	TRBD2	TRBJ2-5	-	CASSLDGLAGETQYF	TGTGCCAGCAGCTTAGACGGTCTAGCGGGAGAGACCCAGTACTTC
TRBV9	-	TRBJ1-3	-	CASSVGGVYSGNTIYF	TGTGCCAGCAGCGTAGGAGGGGTATATTCTGGAAACACCATATATTTT
TRBV9	-	TRBJ2-7	-	CASSVVPQAEQYF	TGTGCCAGCAGCGTAGTCCCGCAGGCCGAGCAGTACTTC
TRBV5-1	-	TRBJ1-3	-	CASSLSGSGNTIYF	TGCGCCAGCAGCTTGTCAGGCTCTGGAAACACCATATATTTT
TRBV10-2	TRBD1	TRBJ2-1	-	CASSARGPMFF	TGCGCCAGCAGTGCAAGGGGGCCAATGTTCTTC
TRBV7-3	TRBD2	TRBJ2-1	-	CASSLSPSGYNEQFF	TGTGCCAGCAGCTTATCCCCTAGCGGTTACAATGAGCAGTTCTTC
TRBV18	-	TRBJ1-2	-	CASSPRAEGDGYTF	TGTGCCAGCTCACCCCGGGCCGAGGGGGATGGCTACACCTTC
TRBV7-9	-	TRBJ1-3	few	CASSSLRVSGNTIYF	TGTGCCAGCAGCTCTCTCAGGGTCTCTGGAAACACCATATATTTT
TRBV11-2	-	TRBJ2-2	-	CASSYRASGTGELFF	TGTGCCAGCAGCTACAGGGCCTCGGGCACCGGGGAGCTGTTTTTT
TRBV2	TRBD1	TRBJ2-7	-	CASIGTGGDYEQYF	TGTGCCAGCATAGGGACAGGGGGGGACTACGAGCAGTACTTC
TRBV19	TRBD1	TRBJ1-1	few	CASSKQGGMNTEAFF	TGTGCCAGTAGTAAACAGGGGGGGATGAACACTGAAGCTTTCTTT
TRBV9	TRBD2	TRBJ2-1	-	CASSLSGNLHNEQFF	TGTGCCAGCAGCCTCAGCGGGAATCTCCACAATGAGCAGTTCTTC
TRBV21-1	-	TRBJ2-7	few	CASSKAGRGEQYF	TGTGCCAGCAGCAAAGCGGGGCGGGGCGAGCAGTACTTC
TRBV10-3	TRBD1	TRBJ2-3	few	CAISEGTGLTDTQYF	TGTGCCATCAGTGAAGGGACAGGGCTCACAGATACGCAGTATTTT
TRBV27	-	TRBJ2-7	-	CASSLGLASYEQYF	TGTGCCAGCAGTTTGGGGCTCGCCTCCTACGAGCAGTACTTC
TRBV4-1	TRBD2	TRBJ2-7	few	CASSQSVGGGLSYEQYF	TGCGCCAGCAGCCAGTCCGTAGGCGGGGGGCTCTCCTACGAGCAGTACTTC
TRBV4-2	TRBD1	TRBJ1-2	-	CASSQDSGDRGGYTF	TGTGCCAGCAGCCAAGATTCCGGAGACAGGGGTGGCTACACCTTC
TRBV25-1	-	TRBJ1-4	-	CASSENSNEKLFF	TGTGCCAGCAGTGAGAACAGTAATGAAAAACTGTTTTTT
TRBV6-1	TRBD1	TRBJ2-1	-	CASSTGQGAHEQFF	TGTGCCAGCAGCACGGGACAGGGGGCCCATGAGCAGTTCTTC
TRBV4-2	-	TRBJ2-3	-	CASSPRAEDTQYF	TGTGCCAGCAGCCCGCGAGCGGAAGATACGCAGTATTTT
TRBV4-3	-	TRBJ2-7	once	CASSQVPGSSYEQYF	TGCGCCAGCAGCCAAGTCCCGGGGAGCTCCTACGAGCAGTACTTC
TRBV7-8	-	TRBJ1-6	-	CASSLVRGGNSPLHF	TGTGCCAGCAGCTTAGTCCGGGGAGGTAATTCACCCCTCCACTTT
TRBV6-6	-	TRBJ1-1	-	CASSRSGVHTEAFF	TGTGCCAGCAGTCGTTCTGGGGTGCACACTGAAGCTTTCTTT
TRBV20-1	-	TRBJ2-1	-	CSGAPFNEQFF	TGCAGTGGGGCCCCTTTCAATGAGCAGTTCTTC
TRBV5-1	TRBD2	TRBJ2-5	-	CASNLGGLAGQETQYF	TGCGCCAGCAACCTTGGCGGGCTAGCGGGCCAAGAGACCCAGTACTTC
TRBV29-1	TRBD1	TRBJ1-2	-	CSASGTGNYGYTF	TGCAGCGCATCCGGGACAGGGAACTATGGCTACACCTTC
TRBV4-3	TRBD2	TRBJ2-7	-	CASSQDSTSGRGQYF	TGCGCCAGCAGCCAAGATAGTACTAGCGGGAGGGGGCAGTACTTC
TRBV29-1	TRBD2	TRBJ2-7	-	CSVVESGIPYEQYF	TGCAGCGTTGTCGAGAGCGGGATACCCTACGAGCAGTACTTC
TRBV10-3	TRBD1	TRBJ2-1	-	CAISDRDRGLYNEQFF	TGTGCCATCAGTGACCGGGACAGGGGGTTGTACAATGAGCAGTTCTTC
TRBV29-1	-	TRBJ2-5	-	CSVGEETQYF	TGCAGCGTTGGTGAAGAGACCCAGTACTTC
TRBV7-9	TRBD1	TRBJ2-7	-	CASSQDRSYEQYF	TGTGCCAGCAGCCAGGACAGGAGCTACGAGCAGTACTTC
TRBV14	-	TRBJ2-5	-	CASSQEGQLWETQYF	TGTGCCAGCAGCCAAGAAGGACAGCTCTGGGAGACCCAGTACTTC
TRBV7-2	-	TRBJ2-5	once	CASSSRERATTQYF	TGTGCCAGCAGCTCCCGGGAGAGGGCCACGACCCAGTACTTC